The next 23 T cell receptor beta chains were all read from a single sample in a study of blood T cell repertoires in COVID-19. Generated by immunoSEQ multiplex PCR, the TCRdb table keeps only in-frame clones and is missing some. The sample gives around 400,000 clones, around 87% of which show up once; about 9.4% is in the top ten. The sequenced material came from peripheral blood. The receptors derive from a woman aged 25 to 39 with COVID-19, enrolled during active disease.

The chain joins TRBV28 to TRBJ2-2; TRBD2 matches at 10 bases. The germline gives CDR1 MDHEN, CDR2 SYDVKM. CDR3 length: 13 residues. Trimming cost V 11 bases and J 4 bases; bases outside gene matches: 4. CDR3 sequence: CAHRLAGTGELFF. The CDR3 region has the DNA TGTGCCCACCGACTAGCGGGCACCGGGGAGCTGTTTTTT.

The genes are TRBV19 and TRBJ2-7; D is unclear. Germline V gives CDR1 LNHDA, CDR2 SQIVND (reference sequence). The CDR3 sequence is 18 residues long. Trimming shortened V by 2 bases and J by 2 bases, and 22 bases separated the two germline ends. CDR3 sequence: CASSISFTYSTQTYEQYF. The CDR3 DNA reads as TGTGCCAGTAGTATATCATTCACTTACTCTACCCAAACCTACGAGCAGTACTTC.

The genes are TRBV29-1 and TRBJ1-1; no definite D call. The CDR3 is made up of 10 amino acids. The V end was cut by 7 bases, the J end by 0 bases, with 3 bases between. Germline CDR1 reads SQVTM; CDR2 reads ANQGSEA. Written as DNA, the CDR3 is TGCAGCGGTATGAACACTGAAGCTTTCTTT. It is translated as CSGMNTEAFF.

The CDR3 sequence is CASSSKTNTGELFF. The CDR3, as DNA: TGTGCCAGCAGCTCTAAGACTAACACCGGGGAGCTGTTTTTT. The chain links TRBV5-5 to TRBJ2-2, with no clear D. With 3 bases removed from V and 2 bases from J, the gap between germline ends came to 8 bases. This CDR3 has 14 amino acids. Germline values: CDR1 SGHKS, CDR2 YYEKEE (reference sequence).

This chain uses TRBV15 with TRBJ2-5; TRBD2 matches 10 bases. The CDR3 has 15 residues. Germline CDR1 reads LNHNV; CDR2 reads YYDKDF (reference sequence). With 5 bases clipped from V and 5 bases from J, the junction kept 8 bases outside the gene matches. The CDR3 is CATSPLAGVLETQYF. The CDR3 DNA follows: TGTGCCACCAGCCCTCTAGCGGGGGTCCTCGAGACCCAGTACTTC.

The J gene is TRBJ1-3, the V gene TRBV5-1; 9 bases align to TRBD1. The trim removed 0 bases at V and 4 bases at J, leaving 2 bases unmatched. The CDR3 loop spans 15 amino acids. Per the germline V gene, CDR1 is SGHRS and CDR2 is YFSETQ. The DNA for the CDR3 is TGCGCCAGCAGCTTGGAGGGACAGGGAGGAAACACCATATATTTT. Encoded protein: CASSLEGQGGNTIYF.

V usage is TRBV18 and J usage is TRBJ2-2, with 11 bases identical to TRBD2. CDR1 KGHSH and CDR2 LQKENI come from the germline V gene. This CDR3 contains 17 residues. With V trimmed by 1 base and J by 4 bases, 5 bases remained unmatched. For the CDR3, the DNA is TGTGCCAGCTCACCACGGCTTCTAGCGGGAGGCACCGGGGAGCTGTTTTTT. Its protein is CASSPRLLAGGTGELFF.

The chain recombines TRBV24-1 with TRBJ2-5; the match to TRBD2 covers 13 bases. In germline, CDR1 is KGHDR, CDR2 SFDVKD. J lost 5 bases, V lost 1 base, and 9 bases had no gene match. The CDR3 is made up of 18 amino acids. The CDR3 protein is CATSDFKGGLAGAETQYF. The CDR3 nucleotides are TGTGCCACCAGTGATTTTAAGGGAGGACTAGCGGGAGCGGAGACCCAGTACTTC.

J is TRBJ2-5 and V is TRBV6-5, with D maybe TRBD1 (6 bases). This CDR3 is built from 16 residues. The germline V gene encodes CDR1 MNHEY and CDR2 SVGAGI. V was pared by 0 bases and J by 1 base, with 12 bases between. CDR3 sequence: CASSYSIPRGQETQYF. Here the CDR3 DNA reads TGTGCCAGCAGTTACTCTATTCCCAGGGGCCAAGAGACCCAGTACTTC.

This chain links TRBV3-1 (or the pseudogene TRBV3-2) with TRBJ2-5; TRBD2 agrees at 13 bases. The germline gives CDR1 LGHDT, CDR2 YNNKEL (reference sequence). With 1 base clipped from V and 4 bases from J, the junction kept 0 bases outside the gene matches. This CDR3 comprises 15 residues. The CDR3 loop is CASSQGTSGRETQYF. CDR3 coding DNA: TGTGCCAGCAGCCAAGGGACTAGCGGGAGAGAGACCCAGTACTTC.

The chain employs TRBV6-5 and TRBJ1-2; 8 nucleotides line up with TRBD1. This CDR3 comprises 16 residues. Germline values: CDR1 MNHEY, CDR2 SVGAGI. V shed 4 bases and J 2 bases; nucleotides not matched to a gene: 9. CDR3: CASSSLRGRGNYGYTF. CDR3 nucleotides: TGTGCCAGCAGTTCCCTCAGGGGGCGCGGGAACTATGGCTACACCTTC.

The chain carries TRBV19 and TRBJ2-1; 9 bases line up with TRBD1. The CDR3 runs 17 residues. With V trimmed by 4 bases and J by 2 bases, 9 bases remained unmatched. Looked up from germline, CDR1 is LNHDA and CDR2 is SQIVND (reference sequence). CDR3 coding DNA: TGTGCCAGTAGTACCGATCCCGGGACAGGGACCTACAATGAGCAGTTCTTC. It specifies CASSTDPGTGTYNEQFF.

V and J are TRBV4-1 and TRBJ2-1; 8 nucleotides agree with TRBD1. Per the germline V gene, CDR1 is MGHRA and CDR2 is YSYEKL. V dropped 1 base and J dropped 6; count of bases not matched to a gene: 5. The CDR3 runs to 15 residues. CDR3 protein: CASSQGQGRFNEQFF. In nucleotides, the CDR3 is TGCGCCAGCAGCCAAGGACAGGGGAGGTTCAATGAGCAGTTCTTC.

This chain uses TRBV7-6 with TRBJ1-4; D is undetermined. V was pared by 5 bases and J by 8 bases, with 18 bases between. Germline loops: CDR1 SGHVS, CDR2 FNYEAQ. The CDR3 covers 15 residues. CDR3 amino acids: CASSPSTVGWEKLFF. The CDR3 region has the DNA TGTGCCAGCAGCCCTAGTACGGTCGGTTGGGAAAAACTGTTTTTT.

The chain employs TRBV9 and TRBJ2-7; the D is unclear. V was shortened by 2 bases and J by 7 bases, with 16 bases between the two germline ends. In germline, CDR1 is SGDLS, CDR2 YYNGEE. This CDR3 contains 14 residues. The CDR3 bases are TGTGCCAGCAGCGTTGTGGCTCGAGGTGGGGAGCAGTACTTC. Translation: CASSVVARGGEQYF.

The chain joins TRBV7-9 to TRBJ2-1; TRBD2 matches 13 bases. Looked up from germline, CDR1 is SEHNR and CDR2 is FQNEAQ (reference sequence). The CDR3 runs to 15 residues. V lost 9 bases to trimming and J lost 7 bases; unmatched junction nucleotides: 9. The CDR3 region is CARDKLAGGPNEQFF. CDR3 DNA: TGTGCCAGGGACAAACTAGCGGGAGGGCCAAATGAGCAGTTCTTC.

This clone was counted between two and nine times. The V and J genes are TRBV25-1 and TRBJ2-1, with 12 positions matching TRBD2. The V segment lost 4 bases and the J segment 12 bases; nucleotides outside the gene matches: 10. This CDR3 comprises 15 residues. Germline V gene lookup returns CDR1 MGHDK and CDR2 SYGVNS. DNA of the CDR3: TGTGCCAGCAGTGGGACTAGCGGGGACGACCGGGTGCAGTTCTTC. This encodes CASSGTSGDDRVQFF. Full variable domain (missing parts from reference TRBV25-1 and TRBJ2-1): EADIYQTPRYLVIGTGKKITLECSQTMGHDKMYWYQQDPGMELHLIHYSYGVNSTEKGDLSSESTVSRIRTEHFPLTLESARPSHTSQYLCASSGTSGDDRVQFFGPGTRLTVL.

This chain links TRBV29-1 with TRBJ2-7, with 9 bases matching TRBD2. The CDR3 is 13 amino acids. Germline trimming cut 4 bases from V and 2 bases from J; bases unmatched to any gene: 3. CDR1 is SQVTM, CDR2 ANQGSEA, per germline. In nucleotides, the CDR3 is TGCAGCGTTGGACTAGCGGAGGCCTACGAGCAGTACTTC. Its protein is CSVGLAEAYEQYF.

This clone has only one observation. The chain joins TRBV19 to TRBJ2-3; D may be TRBD1 (5 bases). The CDR3 loop spans 14 amino acids. Trimming removed 4 bases from V and 2 bases from J, with 10 bases in between. CDR1 and CDR2 from the germline V gene are LNHDA and SQIVND (reference sequence). The CDR3 reads CASSTRGTTDTQYF. The CDR3 bases are TGTGCCAGTAGTACAAGGGGAACCACAGATACGCAGTATTTT.

V gene TRBV27 combines with J gene TRBJ2-3, with D perhaps matching TRBD2 (6 bases). The germline CDR1 and CDR2 sequences are MNHEY and SMNVEV (reference sequence). V lost 10 bases to trimming and J lost 6 bases, with 11 bases between them. The CDR3 extends over 11 amino acids. CDR3 residues: CAIATRDTQYF. The CDR3 DNA sequence: TGTGCCATCGCGACTAGGGATACGCAGTATTTT.

V and J are TRBV5-1 and TRBJ2-7; 9 bases are a match to TRBD1. V was pared by 2 bases and J by 5 bases, with 5 bases of the junction left unmatched. Germline-derived CDR1 and CDR2 are SGHRS and YFSETQ. The CDR3 is 14 amino acids. The CDR3 here is CASSLGTGRNEQYF. DNA of the CDR3: TGCGCCAGCAGCTTAGGGACAGGGAGAAACGAGCAGTACTTC.

V is TRBV7-8 and J is TRBJ2-5; TRBD2 agrees at 13 bases. Trimming cost V 4 bases and J 4 bases; bases outside gene matches: 6. The germline V gene has CDR1 SGHVS and CDR2 FQNEAQ. CDR3 length: 16 residues. The CDR3 DNA sequence: TGTGCCAGCAGCTATGGGACTAGCGGGAAACTAGAGACCCAGTACTTC. This translates into CASSYGTSGKLETQYF. Together with reference TRBV7-8 and TRBJ2-5, the CDR3 gives the full variable domain: GAGVSQSPRYKVAKRGQDVALRCDPISGHVSLFWYQQALGQGPEFLTYFQNEAQLDKSGLPSDRFFAERPEGSVSTLKIQRTQQEDSAVYLCASSYGTSGKLETQYFGPGTRLLVL.

This chain connects TRBV27 to TRBJ2-7, with 9 bases fitting TRBD2. The CDR3 loop spans 16 amino acids. Germline V gene lookup returns CDR1 MNHEY and CDR2 SMNVEV (reference sequence). Trimming cost V 6 bases and J 7 bases; bases outside gene matches: 16. The CDR3 reads CASSFPPAGGPREQYF. As DNA, the CDR3 is TGTGCCAGCAGCTTCCCGCCGGCGGGAGGGCCTCGGGAGCAGTACTTC.